This T cell receptor (beta chain) comes out of a study of blood T cell repertoires in COVID-19. Per the original data handling: Reference gene primer amplification gave nucleated cell count estimates. The protocol was immunoSEQ multiplex PCR, while the TCRdb copy is restricted to in-frame clones and leaves out a portion. V and J calls and clone size come straight from that table; D and trimming were deduced from the DNA. Of under 200,000 clones detected, about 80% appear once; the ten largest clones hold approximately 3.6%. This CDR3 has 13 residues. CDR1 and CDR2 from the germline V gene are WNHNN and SYGVQD (reference sequence). Trimming shortened V by 2 bases and J by 10 bases, and 12 bases separated the two germline ends.

The source is a woman aged 55 to 70 who had recovered from COVID-19. The sequenced material came from PBMCs or T cells enriched from blood (not recorded which). V is TRBV10-1 and J is TRBJ2-1; D is uncertain. CDR3 region: CASSESPTREQFF. The CDR3 bases are TGCGCCAGCAGTGAGAGTCCGACCAGGGAGCAGTTCTTC.